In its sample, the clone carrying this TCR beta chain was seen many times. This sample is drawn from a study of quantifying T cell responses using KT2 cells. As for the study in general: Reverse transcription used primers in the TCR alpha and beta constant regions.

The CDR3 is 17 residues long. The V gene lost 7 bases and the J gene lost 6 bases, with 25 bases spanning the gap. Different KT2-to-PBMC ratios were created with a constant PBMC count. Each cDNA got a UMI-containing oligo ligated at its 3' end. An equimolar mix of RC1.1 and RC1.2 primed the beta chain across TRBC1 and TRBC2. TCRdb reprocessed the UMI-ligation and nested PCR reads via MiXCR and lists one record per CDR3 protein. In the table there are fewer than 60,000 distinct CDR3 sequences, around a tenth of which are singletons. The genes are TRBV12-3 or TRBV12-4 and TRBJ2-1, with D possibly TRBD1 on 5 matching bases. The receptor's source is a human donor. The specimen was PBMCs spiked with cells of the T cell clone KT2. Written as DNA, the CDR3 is TGTGCCAGCAAGGCAAGCTTAGGTTTGAAAGGGGTCAATGAGCAGTTCTTC. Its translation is CASKASLGLKGVNEQFF.